This is a list of T cell receptor beta chains from one sample in a study of cytomegalovirus exposure and HLA in healthy donors. Clones were read by immunoSEQ multiplex PCR, and TCRdb kept only the in-frame ones, dropping some. The table lists 150,000 to 200,000 clones, roughly 80% of them singletons. Specimen: PBMCs. The receptors here all came from a woman aged 18-30 years in good health and CMV-seronegative. The CDR3 runs from the conserved cysteine through the conserved F or W. Each record gives: V gene, J gene, clone size, D gene, CDR3 DNA, CDR3 protein. A D gene is named only where the DNA matches it firmly. The listing skips clone size in some rows; elsewhere it reads once, few, many or a size class.

v_gene: TRBV4-3; j_gene: TRBJ2-7; abundance: NA; d_gene: NA; CDR3nt: TGCGCCAGCAGCCAAGATCAGGACATTTCCTACGAGCAGTACTTC; CDR3aa: CASSQDQDISYEQYF
v_gene: TRBV6-1; j_gene: TRBJ2-7; abundance: NA; d_gene: NA; CDR3nt: TGTGCCAGCAGTGTTGAGGAGGGCTACGAGCAGTACTTC; CDR3aa: CASSVEEGYEQYF
v_gene: TRBV7-9; j_gene: TRBJ2-1; abundance: NA; d_gene: NA; CDR3nt: TGTGCCAGCAGCTCCTCTCGATTACCAGGGGATTCCGAGCAGTTCTTC; CDR3aa: CASSSSRLPGDSEQFF
v_gene: TRBV5-1; j_gene: TRBJ2-1; abundance: NA; d_gene: TRBD2; CDR3nt: TGCGCCAGCAGCTTGACTAGCGCCTACAATGAGCAGTTCTTC; CDR3aa: CASSLTSAYNEQFF
v_gene: TRBV5-1; j_gene: TRBJ1-2; abundance: NA; d_gene: TRBD1; CDR3nt: TGCGCCAGCAGCTTGGGACAGGGAAGCGCCTATGGCTACACCTTC; CDR3aa: CASSLGQGSAYGYTF
v_gene: TRBV6-5; j_gene: TRBJ2-5; abundance: few; d_gene: TRBD2; CDR3nt: TGTGCCAGCAGTTACTTTAGCGGGAGGGGGGAGACCCAGTACTTC; CDR3aa: CASSYFSGRGETQYF
v_gene: TRBV6-5; j_gene: TRBJ1-1; abundance: NA; d_gene: TRBD1; CDR3nt: TGTGCCAGCAGTTACCAGGGGGCCATGAACACTGAAGCTTTCTTT; CDR3aa: CASSYQGAMNTEAFF
v_gene: TRBV7-2; j_gene: TRBJ2-2; abundance: NA; d_gene: TRBD1; CDR3nt: TGTGCCAGCAGCTTAGCACAGGGGACCGGGGAGCTGTTTTTT; CDR3aa: CASSLAQGTGELFF
v_gene: TRBV28; j_gene: TRBJ2-2; abundance: few; d_gene: NA; CDR3nt: TGTGCCAGCAGTTTATGGAGTGTCACCGGGGAGCTGTTTTTT; CDR3aa: CASSLWSVTGELFF
v_gene: TRBV11-2; j_gene: TRBJ2-1; abundance: NA; d_gene: NA; CDR3nt: TGTGCCAGCAGCCCTTCCTCCGGGTCCCCCCTCCGGGATGAGCAGTTCTTC; CDR3aa: CASSPSSGSPLRDEQFF
v_gene: TRBV11-2; j_gene: TRBJ2-7; abundance: NA; d_gene: NA; CDR3nt: TGTGCCAGCAGTCCCGGTGGCGAGCAGTACTTC; CDR3aa: CASSPGGEQYF
v_gene: TRBV10-1; j_gene: TRBJ2-1; abundance: NA; d_gene: TRBD2; CDR3nt: TGCGCCAGCAGTGAGGCTAGCGGGAAGAATGAGCAGTTCTTC; CDR3aa: CASSEASGKNEQFF
v_gene: TRBV7-2; j_gene: TRBJ2-3; abundance: NA; d_gene: TRBD2; CDR3nt: TGTGCCAGCAGACGTACTAGCGGGAGCACAGATACGCAGTATTTT; CDR3aa: CASRRTSGSTDTQYF
v_gene: TRBV27; j_gene: TRBJ2-3; abundance: NA; d_gene: TRBD1; CDR3nt: TGTGCCAGCAGCCCCTTACCCGGGACAGGGGGGAGCACAGATACGCAGTATTTT; CDR3aa: CASSPLPGTGGSTDTQYF
v_gene: TRBV28; j_gene: TRBJ1-5; abundance: NA; d_gene: TRBD1; CDR3nt: TGTGCCAGCAGTTTAGGGACAGGGTCTTTGAGCAATCAGCCCCAGCATTTT; CDR3aa: CASSLGTGSLSNQPQHF
v_gene: TRBV7-2; j_gene: TRBJ2-5; abundance: NA; d_gene: NA; CDR3nt: TGTGCCAGCAGCTTAAATGCGGATAGGCAAGAGACCCAGTACTTC; CDR3aa: CASSLNADRQETQYF
v_gene: TRBV11-3; j_gene: TRBJ2-3; abundance: NA; d_gene: NA; CDR3nt: TGTGCCAGCAGCGTAAACAGGGTCTCTTTGGGGACAGATACGCAGTATTTT; CDR3aa: CASSVNRVSLGTDTQYF
v_gene: TRBV7-9; j_gene: TRBJ2-7; abundance: NA; d_gene: TRBD1; CDR3nt: TGTGCCAGCAGCTTGGACAGGGAACTTCTCTACGAGCAGTACTTC; CDR3aa: CASSLDRELLYEQYF
v_gene: TRBV15; j_gene: TRBJ2-3; abundance: NA; d_gene: NA; CDR3nt: TGTGCCACCAGCAGATACAGTAGCACAGATACGCAGTATTTT; CDR3aa: CATSRYSSTDTQYF
v_gene: TRBV7-9; j_gene: TRBJ1-1; abundance: NA; d_gene: TRBD1; CDR3nt: TGTGCCAGCGCCAGACCCGGGACAGGGTCTGCTTTCTTT; CDR3aa: CASARPGTGSAFF
v_gene: TRBV7-9; j_gene: TRBJ1-1; abundance: NA; d_gene: TRBD1; CDR3nt: TGTGCCAGCAGCCCGAACCGAGCAGGGGGGACTGAAGCTTTCTTT; CDR3aa: CASSPNRAGGTEAFF
v_gene: TRBV11-2; j_gene: TRBJ2-1; abundance: NA; d_gene: NA; CDR3nt: TGTGCCAGCAGCTTCCAACTTTACAATGAGCAGTTCTTC; CDR3aa: CASSFQLYNEQFF
v_gene: TRBV15; j_gene: TRBJ1-1; abundance: few; d_gene: TRBD1; CDR3nt: TGTGCCACCAGCAGAGATACTGGACAGGGACTTGAAGCTTTCTTT; CDR3aa: CATSRDTGQGLEAFF
v_gene: TRBV10-3; j_gene: TRBJ1-1; abundance: once; d_gene: NA; CDR3nt: TGTGCCATCAGTGAGCGACAGACGAACACTGAAGCTTTCTTT; CDR3aa: CAISERQTNTEAFF
v_gene: TRBV4-3; j_gene: TRBJ1-1; abundance: few; d_gene: NA; CDR3nt: TGCGCCAGCAGCCAAGGGGGGGATGAAGCTTTCTTT; CDR3aa: CASSQGGDEAFF
v_gene: TRBV7-8; j_gene: TRBJ1-2; abundance: NA; d_gene: NA; CDR3nt: TGTGCCAGCAGCTTTGTTCGAGCGGAGGGCTACACCTTC; CDR3aa: CASSFVRAEGYTF
v_gene: TRBV14; j_gene: TRBJ2-5; abundance: NA; d_gene: TRBD2; CDR3nt: TGTGCCAGCAGTCCGTTGGCGGGAGGGATCCAAGAGACCCAGTACTTC; CDR3aa: CASSPLAGGIQETQYF
v_gene: TRBV19; j_gene: TRBJ2-1; abundance: NA; d_gene: NA; CDR3nt: TGTGCCAGTAGTATTACGGGAACCTACAATGAGCAGTTCTTC; CDR3aa: CASSITGTYNEQFF
v_gene: TRBV7-2; j_gene: TRBJ2-4; abundance: NA; d_gene: NA; CDR3nt: TGTGCCGGGGAGACAGGTGGCATTCAGTACTTC; CDR3aa: CAGETGGIQYF
v_gene: TRBV7-2; j_gene: TRBJ1-1; abundance: NA; d_gene: NA; CDR3nt: TGTGCCAGCAGCTATGAGATGAACACTGAAGCTTTCTTT; CDR3aa: CASSYEMNTEAFF
v_gene: TRBV19; j_gene: TRBJ2-7; abundance: NA; d_gene: TRBD1; CDR3nt: TGTGCCAGTAGGGGACAGGACTCCTACGAGCAGTACTTC; CDR3aa: CASRGQDSYEQYF
v_gene: TRBV11-2; j_gene: TRBJ2-7; abundance: NA; d_gene: NA; CDR3nt: TGTGCCAGCAGCCTCACAGGGACCGAGCAGTACTTC; CDR3aa: CASSLTGTEQYF
v_gene: TRBV2; j_gene: TRBJ2-1; abundance: NA; d_gene: NA; CDR3nt: TGTGCCAGCAGTGAAGCCCCAGCGGGTTTTTACAATGAGCAGTTCTTC; CDR3aa: CASSEAPAGFYNEQFF
v_gene: TRBV29-1; j_gene: TRBJ1-2; abundance: NA; d_gene: NA; CDR3nt: TGCAGCACCAACCCGGGGAACTATGGCTACACCTTC; CDR3aa: CSTNPGNYGYTF
v_gene: TRBV2; j_gene: TRBJ2-5; abundance: NA; d_gene: NA; CDR3nt: TGTGCCAGCAGTGAACGGCAGGGGGGAACGGAGACCCAGTACTTC; CDR3aa: CASSERQGGTETQYF
v_gene: TRBV23-1; j_gene: TRBJ2-2; abundance: NA; d_gene: TRBD2; CDR3nt: TGCGCCAGCAGTCATCGGCGGACTAGCGGGACCCCGGGGGAGCTGTTTTTT; CDR3aa: CASSHRRTSGTPGELFF
v_gene: TRBV4-3; j_gene: TRBJ2-1; abundance: NA; d_gene: NA; CDR3nt: TGCGCCAGCAGCCAATCTTTTAATTGGGATGATTGGGGTAAGGGGAATGAGCAGTTCTTC; CDR3aa: CASSQSFNWDDWGKGNEQFF
v_gene: TRBV18; j_gene: TRBJ2-7; abundance: NA; d_gene: TRBD1; CDR3nt: TGTGCCAGCTCACCATCAGCCGACAGGGTACGCGGGGAGCAGTACTTC; CDR3aa: CASSPSADRVRGEQYF
v_gene: TRBV19; j_gene: TRBJ1-2; abundance: NA; d_gene: TRBD1; CDR3nt: TGTGCCAGTAGGACCACCCCGGACAGGGGGGCCGGTGGCTACACCTTC; CDR3aa: CASRTTPDRGAGGYTF
v_gene: TRBV7-2; j_gene: TRBJ2-7; abundance: NA; d_gene: TRBD1; CDR3nt: TGTGCCAGCAGCTTAGACCGGGACAGGGGTGCCGAGCAGTACTTC; CDR3aa: CASSLDRDRGAEQYF
v_gene: TRBV11-2; j_gene: TRBJ2-1; abundance: NA; d_gene: NA; CDR3nt: TGTGCCAGCAGCTTAGATGGAGCAGGGGTCAGGGATAATGAGCAGTTCTTC; CDR3aa: CASSLDGAGVRDNEQFF
v_gene: TRBV7-9; j_gene: TRBJ2-5; abundance: NA; d_gene: NA; CDR3nt: TGTGCCAGCAGCGCTTCGACAGTTCAAGAGACCCAGTACTTC; CDR3aa: CASSASTVQETQYF
v_gene: TRBV6-5; j_gene: TRBJ1-5; abundance: NA; d_gene: NA; CDR3nt: TGTGCCAGCAGACCCTCACTCAGGGGGCCCCAGCATTTT; CDR3aa: CASRPSLRGPQHF
v_gene: TRBV19; j_gene: TRBJ1-1; abundance: NA; d_gene: TRBD1; CDR3nt: TGTGCCAGTAGTATGGACAGGGTGGTAGTTAACACTGAAGCTTTCTTT; CDR3aa: CASSMDRVVVNTEAFF
v_gene: TRBV25-1; j_gene: TRBJ1-2; abundance: NA; d_gene: NA; CDR3nt: TGTGCCAGCAGTGGATGGCGGGGGGACGGATATGGCTACACCTTC; CDR3aa: CASSGWRGDGYGYTF
v_gene: TRBV2; j_gene: TRBJ2-1; abundance: NA; d_gene: NA; CDR3nt: TGTGCCGCCCAAGGGGGTAACAATGAGCAGTTCTTC; CDR3aa: CAAQGGNNEQFF
v_gene: TRBV19; j_gene: TRBJ2-3; abundance: NA; d_gene: NA; CDR3nt: TGTGCCAGTAGTATCGGTCGATTCACAGATACGCAGTATTTT; CDR3aa: CASSIGRFTDTQYF
v_gene: TRBV30; j_gene: TRBJ1-3; abundance: NA; d_gene: NA; CDR3nt: TGTGCCTGGAGTGCATACCCTTCGGGGGGCAAGGACACCATATATTTT; CDR3aa: CAWSAYPSGGKDTIYF